The 27 T cell receptor beta chains reported below all come from one sample, sequenced in a study of low-dose radiotherapy and immunotherapy resistance in tumors. Gene-specific TRAV and TRBV primers were used for first-strand cDNA, covering alpha and beta chains. Over around 19 PCR cycles, TCRs were amplified from a constant-region primer and V-primer adapter. In TCRdb, the reads were re-called with MiXCR into one record per CDR3 protein. This table has about 71,000 distinct CDR3 sequences, about a third appearing once. The time point denotes: before trial treatment. The sample in question was PBMCs, obtained before treatment. All receptors derive from a female donor with ovarian cancer.

This clonotype was counted at least ten times. The V and J genes are TRBV7-9 and TRBJ1-2; D is possibly TRBD1 (5 bases). This CDR3 is 16 amino acids long. V was clipped by 2 bases and J by 5 bases, with 18 bases between them. CDR1 and CDR2 (germline): SEHNR, FQNEAQ (reference sequence). CDR3 protein: CASSLSAGKRAYGYTF. The CDR3 nucleotides are TGTGCCAGCAGCTTATCGGCAGGGAAGAGAGCTTATGGCTACACCTTC.

The table lists this clonotype with many counts. This chain links TRBV2 with TRBJ2-7, with 8 positions matching TRBD2. The CDR3 has 16 amino acids. Trimming removed 3 bases from V and 0 bases from J; junction bases left unmatched: 7. CDR1 and CDR2 from the germline V gene are SNHLY and FYNNEI. CDR3 in DNA: TGTGCCAGCAGTGAGATATTAGCGGGATTCTCCTACGAGCAGTACTTC. Amino acid sequence: CASSEILAGFSYEQYF.

This clonotype showed up many times. The chain uses TRBV5-1 and TRBJ1-1; possible D gene TRBD1, 6 bases. Per the germline V gene, CDR1 is SGHRS and CDR2 is YFSETQ. The CDR3 runs 17 residues. V was clipped by 3 bases and J by 2 bases, with 20 bases between them. The CDR3 nucleotides read TGCGCCAGCAGCTCTGGATCAGGGGCGAAGCTTAACACTGAAGCTTTCTTT. Translating gives CASSSGSGAKLNTEAFF.

The chain uses TRBV5-1 and TRBJ2-1; 9 nucleotides match TRBD2. The trim removed 1 base at V and 9 bases at J, leaving 11 bases unmatched. Germline values: CDR1 SGHRS, CDR2 YFSETQ. The CDR3 contains 16 residues. The CDR3 is CASSLSGGGVRGEQFF. For the CDR3, the DNA is TGCGCCAGCAGCTTGTCGGGCGGGGGGGTTCGGGGTGAGCAGTTCTTC.

The V call is TRBV6-6, the J call TRBJ1-6; 9 bases map to TRBD1. The CDR3 is 16 amino acids. CDR1 MNHNY and CDR2 SVGAGI come from the germline V gene (reference sequence). The trim removed 7 bases at V and 7 bases at J, leaving 11 bases unmatched. This CDR3 is CASTGGTGSKNSPLHF. DNA of the CDR3: TGTGCCAGCACCGGGGGGACAGGGTCGAAAAATTCACCCCTCCACTTT.

This clonotype was seen ten or more times. J is TRBJ1-6 and V is TRBV28; D is uncertain. Trimming removed 3 bases at V and 0 bases at J, with 9 bases between. The germline CDR1 and CDR2 sequences are MDHEN and SYDVKM. The CDR3 spans 16 residues. The CDR3 spells CASSFGDSSYNSPLHF. Written as DNA, the CDR3 is TGTGCCAGCAGTTTCGGGGATAGCTCCTATAATTCACCCCTCCACTTT.

This clonotype was seen repeatedly, ten times or more. J is TRBJ2-1 and V is TRBV7-3; perhaps TRBD2 as D (7 bases). V lost 5 bases and J lost 13, with 15 bases in between. The germline V gene has CDR1 SGHTA and CDR2 FQGTGA. The CDR3 is made up of 12 amino acids. The CDR3 sequence is CASSQRGGRQFF. The CDR3 DNA sequence: TGTGCCAGCAGCCAGCGCGGGGGCCGACAGTTCTTC.

The rearrangement joins TRBV15 to TRBJ2-1, with 10 nucleotides matching TRBD2. Germline CDR1 is LNHNV and CDR2 is YYDKDF (reference sequence). V lost 0 bases, J lost 7 bases, and 3 bases stayed unmatched. This CDR3 comprises 15 residues. The CDR3 bases are TGTGCCACCAGCAGAGAATTTAGCGGGGGGAATGAGCAGTTCTTC. It translates to CATSREFSGGNEQFF. Full variable domain (rest looked up from reference TRBV15 and TRBJ2-1): DAMVIQNPRYQVTQFGKPVTLSCSQTLNHNVMYWYQQKSSQAPKLLFHYYDKDFNNEADTPDNFQSRRPNTSFCFLDIRSPGLGDTAMYLCATSREFSGGNEQFFGPGTRLTVL.

This clonotype was seen ten or more times. The V gene is TRBV29-1, the J gene TRBJ2-3; D possibly uses TRBD1 or TRBD2 (6 bases each). The CDR3 runs to 11 residues. The germline V gene encodes CDR1 SQVTM and CDR2 ANQGSEA. Between the trimmed V and J ends, which lost 7 bases and 3 bases, there was a span of 8 bases. As DNA, the CDR3 is TGCAGCGGGGGGGCGACAGATACGCAGTATTTT. Its protein product is CSGGATDTQYF.

This clonotype has a count of ten or more. The chain recombines TRBV6-2 or TRBV6-3 with TRBJ2-6, with D tentatively TRBD1 (6 bases). The CDR3 contains 18 residues. Trimming shortened V by 0 bases and J by 1 base, and 13 bases separated the two germline ends. Germline V gene lookup returns CDR1 MNHEY and CDR2 SVGEGT. The CDR3 DNA follows: TGTGCCAGCAGTTACTCGGCAGGGGTAAGGTCTGGGGCCAACGTCCTGACTTTC. Protein sequence: CASSYSAGVRSGANVLTF.

The table lists this clonotype with many counts. The chain recombines TRBV6-5 with TRBJ2-1, with D perhaps assigned TRBD1 or TRBD2 (5 bases each). Trimming left V 0 bases short and J 12 bases short, with 18 bases between. From germline, CDR1 is MNHEY and CDR2 SVGAGI. This CDR3 is 15 amino acids long. CDR3 loop: CASSYSGTARRGQFF. The DNA of the CDR3 is TGTGCCAGCAGTTACTCAGGGACGGCGCGTCGCGGGCAGTTCTTC.

This clonotype came up a few times. The chain links TRBV27 to TRBJ2-1, with a possible D match to TRBD2 (7 bases). The V and J ends lost 5 bases and 9 bases respectively, with 17 bases between them. The CDR3 consists of 14 residues. Germline V gene sequence: CDR1 MNHEY, CDR2 SMNVEV (reference sequence). CDR3 protein: CASSPRVGGGEQFF. CDR3 nucleotides: TGTGCCAGCAGTCCCCGGGTGGGAGGGGGTGAGCAGTTCTTC.

This clonotype was seen repeatedly, ten times or more. The chain couples TRBV7-9 to TRBJ2-7, with D uncertain. Trimming cost V 1 base and J 1 base, with 8 bases left between them. The CDR3 loop spans 14 amino acids. Germline assignment: CDR1 SEHNR and CDR2 FQNEAQ (reference sequence). CDR3 in DNA: TGTGCCAGCAGCTTAGTTCCAGGATCCTACGAGCAGTACTTC. Its translation: CASSLVPGSYEQYF. Together with reference TRBV7-9 and TRBJ2-7, the CDR3 gives the full variable domain: DTGVSQNPRHKITKRGQNVTFRCDPISEHNRLYWYRQTLGQGPEFLTYFQNEAQLEKSRLLSDRFSAERPKGSFSTLEIQRTEQGDSAMYLCASSLVPGSYEQYFGPGTRLTVT.

This clonotype was observed at least ten times. This chain joins TRBV7-9 and TRBJ2-1, with a possible D match to TRBD2 (5 bases). The germline V gene encodes CDR1 SEHNR and CDR2 FQNEAQ (reference sequence). This CDR3 comprises 16 residues. Trimming took off 5 bases at V and 0 bases at J, with 14 bases between the two ends. CDR3 coding DNA: TGTGCCAGCAGCCGTTCGATAGGGAGCTCCTACAATGAGCAGTTCTTC. It is translated as CASSRSIGSSYNEQFF.

The V and J genes are TRBV12-3 or TRBV12-4 and TRBJ1-5; D unclear. There are 14 residues in the CDR3. The germline V and J ends were trimmed by 6 bases and 6 bases, with 15 bases remaining between them. CDR3 in amino acids: CASSNSGEPQPQHF. CDR3 coding DNA: TGTGCCAGCAGCAACTCCGGGGAGCCTCAGCCCCAGCATTTT.

Points on this clonotype: This probably arose from a read error, given a far larger clone one base away. The chain joins TRBV9 to TRBJ2-7, with 8 bases lining up with TRBD2. The CDR3 length is 16 residues. Germline V gene lookup returns CDR1 SGDLS and CDR2 YYNGEE. The ends lost 0 bases at V and 7 bases at J; junction bases unmatched: 12. As DNA, the CDR3 is TGTGCCAGCAGCGTAGATGCCCGGGGGGGCTACAATGAGCAGTACTTC. It specifies CASSVDARGGYNEQYF.

The rearrangement links TRBV3-1 to TRBJ2-3; 7 bases align to TRBD1. Per the germline V gene, CDR1 is LGHDT and CDR2 is YNNKEL (reference sequence). There are 15 residues in the CDR3. The V segment lost 4 bases and the J segment 1 base; nucleotides outside the gene matches: 5. CDR3 region: CASSPEGAGTDTQYF. The CDR3 DNA follows: TGTGCCAGCAGCCCAGAGGGGGCTGGCACAGATACGCAGTATTTT.

This clonotype was counted many times. The V call is TRBV5-1, the J call TRBJ2-3, with no clear D. V shed 4 bases and J shed 1 base, with 7 bases lying between them. The germline V gene has CDR1 SGHRS and CDR2 YFSETQ. This CDR3 is 13 amino acids long. The CDR3 is CASSAVGTDTQYF. CDR3 DNA: TGCGCCAGCAGCGCGGTCGGCACAGATACGCAGTATTTT.

This clonotype has at least ten counts. CDR3 coding DNA: TGTGCCAGCAGCCAAGATCGGGTAGCTGCCGATACGCAGTATTTT. It translates to CASSQDRVAADTQYF. The J gene is TRBJ2-3, the V gene TRBV3-1; no definite D call. V lost 0 bases and J 6 bases, leaving 13 bases between the germline ends. This CDR3 has 15 residues. Looked up from germline, CDR1 is LGHDT and CDR2 is YNNKEL (reference sequence).

The chain recombines TRBV5-6 with TRBJ2-3; D perhaps matches TRBD2 (5 bases). Trimming took 3 bases from V and 1 from J, leaving 12 bases between them. The CDR3 covers 15 residues. The germline V gene encodes CDR1 SGHDT and CDR2 YYEEEE. The CDR3 loop is CASSYGVIGTDTQYF. In DNA form, the CDR3 reads TGTGCCAGCAGCTACGGGGTTATAGGCACAGATACGCAGTATTTT.

Ten or more counts support this clonotype. V usage is TRBV5-6 and J usage is TRBJ2-1; D possibly matches TRBD1 or TRBD2 (5 bases each). The V end lost 2 bases, the J end lost 4 bases, and 13 bases lay between the germline ends. Per the germline V gene, CDR1 is SGHDT and CDR2 is YYEEEE. The CDR3 contains 15 residues. The CDR3 region is CASSFAGREYNEQFF. The CDR3 nucleotides read TGTGCCAGCAGCTTCGCAGGGAGAGAATACAATGAGCAGTTCTTC.

Many counts were recorded for this clonotype. The V call is TRBV7-2, the J call TRBJ2-1; 10 bases align to TRBD2. Germline values: CDR1 SGHTA, CDR2 FQGNSA. This CDR3 comprises 18 residues. The ends lost 2 bases at V and 5 bases at J; junction bases unmatched: 12. CDR3 loop: CASSLRGLAGVRNNEQFF. The CDR3 nucleotides read TGTGCCAGCAGCTTAAGGGGCCTAGCGGGGGTACGAAACAATGAGCAGTTCTTC.

This clonotype was found many times. For the CDR3, the DNA is TGTGCCAGCAGCCAAGCGGGAGCGGGATCCCTAGAGACCCAGTACTTC. It specifies CASSQAGAGSLETQYF. The chain links TRBV14 to TRBJ2-5; 7 bases line up with TRBD2. CDR3 length: 16 amino acids. Germline loops: CDR1 SGHDN, CDR2 FVKESK. The V gene end was trimmed by 1 base and the J gene end by 4 bases; junction bases not matched to a gene: 9.

In this sample, this clonotype turned up many times. The chain employs TRBV5-1 and TRBJ1-1; maybe TRBD1 (6 bases). Germline assignment: CDR1 SGHRS and CDR2 YFSETQ. The CDR3 loop spans 14 amino acids. The V and J ends lost 0 bases and 5 bases respectively, with 11 bases between them. The CDR3 DNA follows: TGCGCCAGCAGCTTGGATGGGGGCGGTACTGAAGCTTTCTTT. It translates to CASSLDGGGTEAFF.

There are many counts of this clonotype. The J gene is TRBJ2-3, the V gene TRBV30; D is possibly TRBD2 (5 bases). Germline CDR1 GTSNPN, CDR2 SVGIG (reference sequence). The CDR3 is 13 amino acids. V lost 3 bases and J lost 5, with 12 bases in between. The CDR3: CAWSGRGGDTQYF. Here the CDR3 DNA reads TGTGCCTGGAGCGGCCGAGGAGGAGATACGCAGTATTTT.

This clonotype showed up many times. The chain links TRBV5-6 to TRBJ2-7; D may be TRBD1 or TRBD2 (5 bases each). V dropped 4 bases and J dropped 5 bases, with 16 bases sitting between them. The CDR3 length is 14 residues. Germline V CDR1 and CDR2: SGHDT, YYEEEE. CDR3 DNA: TGTGCCAGCAGCCCCCTCGGGACCCTTGACGAGCAGTACTTC. Amino acid sequence: CASSPLGTLDEQYF.

The chain uses TRBV11-2 and TRBJ1-1; weak D call: TRBD1 (6 bases). The CDR3 is 13 residues long. Germline lookup yields CDR1 SGHAT and CDR2 FQNNGV. Trimming shortened V by 6 bases and J by 5 bases, and 13 bases separated the two germline ends. In DNA, the CDR3 is TGTGCCAGCAGGGAAACAGGGAGGACTGAAGCTTTCTTT. As protein: CASRETGRTEAFF. The full variable domain, its missing parts supplied by reference TRBV11-2 and TRBJ1-1, is EAGVAQSPRYKIIEKRQSVAFWCNPISGHATLYWYQQILGQGPKLLIQFQNNGVVDDSQLPKDRFSAERLKGVDSTLKIQPAKLEDSAVYLCASRETGRTEAFFGQGTRLTVV.